Listed below are T cell receptor beta chains from one sample, sequenced in a study of T cell responses to AZD1222 COVID-19 vaccine. Using immunoSEQ multiplex PCR, the repertoire was profiled, and TCRdb retains in-frame clones only, with some absent. This sample carries around 99,000 clones, roughly nine tenths of them seen once, and the ten largest clones take roughly 6.5%. Sequencing was performed on peripheral blood, taken on day 0 of AZD1222 vaccination. These receptors originate from an adult in good health. Both conserved end residues are part of each CDR3. D genes are given only for firm matches. Size is omitted from some rows. Given values are once, few, many or a class for expanded clones.

V gene	D gene	clone size	J gene	CDR3 DNA	CDR3 protein
TRBV19	.	.	TRBJ2-3	TGTGCCAGTGGGACGGGATCCACAGATACGCAGTATTTT	CASGTGSTDTQYF
TRBV2	.	.	TRBJ1-5	TGTGCCAGCAGTGCAGATAGCAATCAGCCCCAGCATTTT	CASSADSNQPQHF
TRBV2	.	.	TRBJ1-5	TGTGCCAGCAGGGGCCAAAGGTTAAATCAGCCCCAGCATTTT	CASRGQRLNQPQHF
TRBV27	.	once	TRBJ2-7	TGTGCCAGCAGTTTATACCCGGGACAATCCTACGAGCAGTACTTC	CASSLYPGQSYEQYF
TRBV7-9	.	.	TRBJ1-1	TGTGCCAGCACCCTCTACCAGACACAGAACACTGAAGCTTTCTTT	CASTLYQTQNTEAFF
TRBV27	.	.	TRBJ2-7	TGTGCCAGCAGTTTAGTCGACAGAAGCTCCTACGAGCAGTACTTC	CASSLVDRSSYEQYF
TRBV5-1	.	.	TRBJ2-1	TGCGCCAGCAGCTACGAATCGATCCGGAACAATGAGCAGTTCTTC	CASSYESIRNNEQFF
TRBV11-3	TRBD2	once	TRBJ2-1	TGTGCCAGCAGCGGGGAGGGGCGGAGCGGAACCTCCTACAATGAGCAGTTCTTC	CASSGEGRSGTSYNEQFF
TRBV28	TRBD2	.	TRBJ2-1	TGTGCCAGCAGTTTGGGCGGGAGTAACAATGAGCAGTTCTTC	CASSLGGSNNEQFF
TRBV27	TRBD1	once	TRBJ1-5	TGTGCCAGCAGTAGACAGGGGCAGCCCCAGCATTTT	CASSRQGQPQHF
TRBV6-4	TRBD1	many	TRBJ1-2	TGTGCCAGCAGTGACTCGGCAGGGGGCGGAGGCGGCTACACCTTC	CASSDSAGGGGGYTF
TRBV5-1	TRBD1	.	TRBJ1-4	TGCGCCAGCACCGACCGGGACAGTAATGAAAAACTGTTTTTT	CASTDRDSNEKLFF
TRBV19	.	few	TRBJ1-5	TGTGCCAGTAGTTTCTGGATGGGTCAGCCCCAGCATTTT	CASSFWMGQPQHF
TRBV28	.	.	TRBJ1-1	TGTGCCAGCAGTCCCGGACGGGTGAACACTGAAGCTTTCTTT	CASSPGRVNTEAFF
TRBV27	TRBD2	.	TRBJ2-7	TGTGCCAGCAGTACACTAGCGGGAGGGCCTTACGAGCAGTACTTC	CASSTLAGGPYEQYF
TRBV29-1	.	.	TRBJ2-5	TGCAGCGGAGCCGGAGAGACCCAGTACTTC	CSGAGETQYF
TRBV5-1	.	.	TRBJ2-3	TGCGCCAGCAGCAGCTCGGGGGAGAGCACAGATACGCAGTATTTT	CASSSSGESTDTQYF
TRBV11-3	.	.	TRBJ2-2	TGTGCCAGCAGCTTGGGTAGGGGACGGAAGACCGGGGAGCTGTTTTTT	CASSLGRGRKTGELFF
TRBV24-1	.	.	TRBJ2-7	TGTGCCACCAGTGATTTGGGGAGTAGCGGAAAATACGAGCAGTACTTC	CATSDLGSSGKYEQYF
TRBV7-2	.	.	TRBJ1-2	TGTGCCAGCAGCTTAGTAGGCAGGGCGGCGAGCTATGGCTACACCTTC	CASSLVGRAASYGYTF
TRBV5-1	.	.	TRBJ2-2	TGCGCCAGCAGCTTGCAAGCAGGGGAAAACACCGGGGAGCTGTTTTTT	CASSLQAGENTGELFF
TRBV28	TRBD2	.	TRBJ2-7	TGTGCCAGCAGTATAACTAGCGGGGCTAACTACGAGCAGTACTTC	CASSITSGANYEQYF
TRBV11-3	.	.	TRBJ2-3	TGTGCCAGCAGCTTGTCGGGGGCTTCGTCCGCAGATACGCAGTATTTT	CASSLSGASSADTQYF
TRBV7-2	TRBD2	.	TRBJ2-7	TGTGCCAGCAGCTCCCGGACTAGCGGGATAACCTACGAGCAGTACTTC	CASSSRTSGITYEQYF
TRBV9	.	.	TRBJ1-1	TGTGCCAGCAGCCCCAGCGGGGGGATGAACACTGAAGCTTTCTTT	CASSPSGGMNTEAFF
TRBV19	.	.	TRBJ2-1	TGTGCCAGTAGTACCTCTACCGTTAGGACTACCGACAATGAGCAGTTCTTC	CASSTSTVRTTDNEQFF
TRBV7-9	.	.	TRBJ1-3	TGTGCCAGCACCCCCCCAGGCGTCTACTCTGGAAACACCATATATTTT	CASTPPGVYSGNTIYF
TRBV5-5	.	.	TRBJ1-1	TGTGCCAGCAGCTTCTTAGTAGGTATGGACACTGAAGCTTTCTTT	CASSFLVGMDTEAFF
TRBV5-4	.	few	TRBJ1-1	TGTGCCAGCAGCGCCATTAGCACAGTGAACACTGAAGCTTTCTTT	CASSAISTVNTEAFF
TRBV28	.	.	TRBJ2-7	TGTGCCAGCAGTTCCGCGACAGGATCAGGGTCCTACGAGCAGTACTTC	CASSSATGSGSYEQYF
TRBV15	TRBD2	.	TRBJ2-5	TGTGCCACCAGCAGAGGACCAGCGGGAGGGGGGGAGACCCAGTACTTC	CATSRGPAGGGETQYF
TRBV9	.	.	TRBJ2-7	TGTGCCAGCAGCGTAGGAACAGGGCCTGAGCAGTACTTC	CASSVGTGPEQYF
TRBV6-5	TRBD1	.	TRBJ1-6	TGTGCCAGCAGCGGAGGGGGCACTAATTCACCCCTCCACTTT	CASSGGGTNSPLHF
TRBV7-8	TRBD1	.	TRBJ1-1	TGTGCCAGCAGCCCTCAACCGGGACAGGGGAGGGCTGAAGCTTTCTTT	CASSPQPGQGRAEAFF
TRBV11-2	TRBD2	.	TRBJ2-5	TGTGCCAGCAGCTTAGCGGTGGGGACTAGCGAGGAAGAGACCCAGTACTTC	CASSLAVGTSEEETQYF
TRBV7-3	TRBD2	.	TRBJ2-1	TGTGCCAGCAGCTTAGCGCTAGCGGGGGTCAATGAGCAGTTCTTC	CASSLALAGVNEQFF
TRBV5-1	TRBD1	.	TRBJ1-2	TGCGCCAGCAGCTCGGGACAGGGGAACGGCTACACCTTC	CASSSGQGNGYTF
TRBV5-1	.	once	TRBJ2-7	TGCGCCGGCAGCTTGGATGCCAGCTACGAGCAGTACTTC	CAGSLDASYEQYF
TRBV24-1	TRBD1	.	TRBJ2-7	TGTGCCACCAGTGATTTGAGGACAGGGTCTCCCGAGCAGTACTTC	CATSDLRTGSPEQYF
TRBV30	.	few	TRBJ2-7	TGTGCCTGGAGGGTACGGGTCTACGAGCAGTACTTC	CAWRVRVYEQYF
TRBV20-1	.	.	TRBJ2-7	TGCAGTGCTAGCGGGGACGAGCAGTACTTC	CSASGDEQYF